This TCR beta chain was documented in a study of CXCR3-negative and CXCR3-positive naive CD8 T cells. Libraries were UMI-labeled 5' RACE TRB cDNA. TCRdb reprocessed the 5' RACE reads and keeps a single row for each CDR3 protein, giving no DNA. The listing contains fewer than 60,000 distinct CDR3 sequences. This CDR3 has 13 amino acids. Germline V gene lookup returns CDR1 LGHNA and CDR2 YNFKEQ. Triplicate roughly 300,000-cell sorts were made of each CD8+ T cell subset. The rearrangement links TRBV4-2 to TRBJ1-2. Input material: naive CXCR3- CD8+ T cells from blood. As for subset: CD45RO-CCR7+CD27+CD95- naive CD8+ T cells lacking CXCR3 (TNR3-). This receptor was obtained from a human donor in good health. Some clones in this sample may be carry-over from other donors' samples. The chain's CDR3 is CASSLGIYYGYTF.